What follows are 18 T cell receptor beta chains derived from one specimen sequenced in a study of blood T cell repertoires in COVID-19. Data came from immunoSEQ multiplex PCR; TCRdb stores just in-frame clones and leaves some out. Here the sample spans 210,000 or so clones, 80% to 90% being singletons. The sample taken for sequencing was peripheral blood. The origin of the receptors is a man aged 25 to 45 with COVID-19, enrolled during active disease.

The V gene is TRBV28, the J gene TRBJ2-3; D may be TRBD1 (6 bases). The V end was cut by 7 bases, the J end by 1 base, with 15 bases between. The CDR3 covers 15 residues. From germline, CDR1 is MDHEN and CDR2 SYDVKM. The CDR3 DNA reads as TGTGCCAGCACCGCCGTTGGGGGCGGCACAGATACGCAGTATTTT. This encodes CASTAVGGGTDTQYF.

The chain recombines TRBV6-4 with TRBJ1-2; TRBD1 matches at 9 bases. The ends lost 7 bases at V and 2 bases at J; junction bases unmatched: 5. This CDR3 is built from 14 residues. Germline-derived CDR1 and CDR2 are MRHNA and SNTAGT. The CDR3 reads CASTGQGRNYGYTF. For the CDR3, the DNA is TGTGCCAGCACTGGACAGGGGAGAAACTATGGCTACACCTTC.

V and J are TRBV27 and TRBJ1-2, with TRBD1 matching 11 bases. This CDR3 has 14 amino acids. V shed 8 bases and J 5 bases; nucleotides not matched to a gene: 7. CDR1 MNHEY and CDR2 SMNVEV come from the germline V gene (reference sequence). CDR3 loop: CASFSGTGGYGYTF. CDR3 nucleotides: TGTGCCAGCTTTTCCGGGACAGGGGGGTATGGCTACACCTTC.

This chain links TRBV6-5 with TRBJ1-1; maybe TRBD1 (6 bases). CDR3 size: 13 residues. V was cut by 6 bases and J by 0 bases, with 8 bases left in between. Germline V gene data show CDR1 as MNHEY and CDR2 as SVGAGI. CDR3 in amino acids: CASRRQVNTEAFF. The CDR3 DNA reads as TGTGCCAGCAGACGACAGGTGAACACTGAAGCTTTCTTT.

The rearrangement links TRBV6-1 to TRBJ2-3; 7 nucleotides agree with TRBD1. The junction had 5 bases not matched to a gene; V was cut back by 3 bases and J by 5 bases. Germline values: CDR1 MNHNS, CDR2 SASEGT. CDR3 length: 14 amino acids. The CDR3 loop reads CASSDRGPVDTQYF. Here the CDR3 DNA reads TGTGCCAGCAGTGATAGGGGGCCGGTAGATACGCAGTATTTT.

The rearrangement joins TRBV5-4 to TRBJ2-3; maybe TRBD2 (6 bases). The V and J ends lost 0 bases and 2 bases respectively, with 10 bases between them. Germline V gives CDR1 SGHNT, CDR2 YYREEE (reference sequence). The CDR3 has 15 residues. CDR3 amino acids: CASSLGGIPTDTQYF. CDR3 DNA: TGTGCCAGCAGCTTGGGCGGGATCCCCACAGATACGCAGTATTTT.

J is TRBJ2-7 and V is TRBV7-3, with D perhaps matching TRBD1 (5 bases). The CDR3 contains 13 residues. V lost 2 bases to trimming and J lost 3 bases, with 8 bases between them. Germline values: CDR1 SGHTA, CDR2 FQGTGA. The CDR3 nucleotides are TGTGCCAGCAGCTTAGGGGCAAGCTACGAGCAGTACTTC. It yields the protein CASSLGASYEQYF.

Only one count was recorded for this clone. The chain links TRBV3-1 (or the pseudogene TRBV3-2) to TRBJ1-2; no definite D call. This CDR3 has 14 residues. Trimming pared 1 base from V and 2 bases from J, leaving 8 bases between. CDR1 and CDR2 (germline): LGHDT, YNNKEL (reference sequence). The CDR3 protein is CASSQVNRNYGYTF. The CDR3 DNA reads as TGTGCCAGCAGCCAAGTTAACAGAAACTATGGCTACACCTTC.

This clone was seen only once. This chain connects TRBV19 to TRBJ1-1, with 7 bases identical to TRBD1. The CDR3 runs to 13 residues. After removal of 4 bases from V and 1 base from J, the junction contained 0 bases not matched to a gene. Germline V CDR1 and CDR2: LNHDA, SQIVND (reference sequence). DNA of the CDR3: TGTGCCAGTAGTAGGACAGGGAACACTGAAGCTTTCTTT. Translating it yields CASSRTGNTEAFF.

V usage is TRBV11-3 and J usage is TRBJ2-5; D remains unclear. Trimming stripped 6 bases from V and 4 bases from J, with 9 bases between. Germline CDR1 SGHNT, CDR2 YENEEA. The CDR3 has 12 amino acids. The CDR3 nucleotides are TGTGCCAGCAGTGCGGCCGGAGAGACCCAGTACTTC. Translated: CASSAAGETQYF. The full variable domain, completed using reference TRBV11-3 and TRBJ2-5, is EAGVVQSPRYKIIEKKQPVAFWCNPISGHNTLYWYLQNLGQGPELLIRYENEEAVDDSQLPKDRFSAERLKGVDSTLKIQPAELGDSAVYLCASSAAGETQYFGPGTRLLVL.

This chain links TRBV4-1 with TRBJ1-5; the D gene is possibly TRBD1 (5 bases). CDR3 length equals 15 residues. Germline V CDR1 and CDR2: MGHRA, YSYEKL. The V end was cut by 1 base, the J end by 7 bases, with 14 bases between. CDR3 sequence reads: CASSQVAGRLQPQHF. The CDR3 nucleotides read TGCGCCAGCAGCCAAGTGGCAGGGAGGTTGCAGCCCCAGCATTTT.

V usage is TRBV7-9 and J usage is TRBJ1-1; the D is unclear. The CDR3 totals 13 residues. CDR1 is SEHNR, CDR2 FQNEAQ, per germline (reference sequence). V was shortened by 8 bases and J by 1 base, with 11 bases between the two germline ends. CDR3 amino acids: CASPSPGNTEAFF. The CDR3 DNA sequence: TGTGCCAGCCCCTCCCCAGGGAACACTGAAGCTTTCTTT.

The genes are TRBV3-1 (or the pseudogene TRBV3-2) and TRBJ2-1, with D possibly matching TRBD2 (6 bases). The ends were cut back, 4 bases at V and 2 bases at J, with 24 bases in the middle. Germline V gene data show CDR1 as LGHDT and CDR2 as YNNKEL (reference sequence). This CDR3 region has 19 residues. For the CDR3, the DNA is TGTGCCAGCAGCCCCTGGGGTAGCGGAACTGTTAGGGCCTACAATGAGCAGTTCTTC. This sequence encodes CASSPWGSGTVRAYNEQFF.

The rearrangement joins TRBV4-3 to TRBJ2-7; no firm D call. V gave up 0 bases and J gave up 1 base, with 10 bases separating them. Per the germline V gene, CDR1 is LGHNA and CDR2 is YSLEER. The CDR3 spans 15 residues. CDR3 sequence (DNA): TGCGCCAGCAGCCAAGATAGGCAGGCTTCCTACGAGCAGTACTTC. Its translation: CASSQDRQASYEQYF.

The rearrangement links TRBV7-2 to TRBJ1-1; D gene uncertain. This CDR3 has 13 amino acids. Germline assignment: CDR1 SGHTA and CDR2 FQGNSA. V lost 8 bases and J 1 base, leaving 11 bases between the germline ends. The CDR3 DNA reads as TGTGCCAGCCTCCTTACAGCGAACACTGAAGCTTTCTTT. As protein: CASLLTANTEAFF. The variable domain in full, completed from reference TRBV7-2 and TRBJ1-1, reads GAGVSQSPSNKVTEKGKDVELRCDPISGHTALYWYRQSLGQGLEFLIYFQGNSAPDKSGLPSDRFSAERTGGSVSTLTIQRTQQEDSAVYLCASLLTANTEAFFGQGTRLTVV.

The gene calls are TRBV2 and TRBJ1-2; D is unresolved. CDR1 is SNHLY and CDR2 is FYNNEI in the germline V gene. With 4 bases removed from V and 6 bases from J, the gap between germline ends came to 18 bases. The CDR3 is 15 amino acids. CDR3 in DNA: TGTGCCAGCAGTGTGTTAATGGCAGTCGTGGATGGCTACACCTTC. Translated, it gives CASSVLMAVVDGYTF.

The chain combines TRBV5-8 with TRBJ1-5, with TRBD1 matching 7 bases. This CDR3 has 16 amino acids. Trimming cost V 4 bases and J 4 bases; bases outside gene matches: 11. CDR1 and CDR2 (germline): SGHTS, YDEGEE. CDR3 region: CASSPNRGIENQPQHF. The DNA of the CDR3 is TGTGCCAGCAGCCCAAACAGGGGCATCGAAAATCAGCCCCAGCATTTT.

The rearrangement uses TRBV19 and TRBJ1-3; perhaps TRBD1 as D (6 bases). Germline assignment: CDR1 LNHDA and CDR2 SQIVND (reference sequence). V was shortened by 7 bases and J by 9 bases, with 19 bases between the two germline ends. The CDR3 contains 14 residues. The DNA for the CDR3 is TGTGCCAGTAAGGAGACAGGTAGAGGAGGCACCATATATTTT. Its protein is CASKETGRGGTIYF.